A selection of T cell receptor beta chains follows, all from one sample in a study of blood T cell repertoires in COVID-19. Produced via immunoSEQ multiplex PCR; TCRdb's table is partial and in-frame only. The repertoire includes tens of thousands of clones, over 55% of them detected once, and about 43% sits in the top ten. Sequenced sample: peripheral blood. These receptors all stem from a woman older than 75 with acute or convalescent COVID-19. Each CDR3 is given with its conserved first and last residue. Each record gives: clone size, J gene, V gene, D gene, CDR3 protein, CDR3 DNA. The D gene is left open where the match is weak. For some rows the clone size is stated as once, few or many, or as a class when expanded; others skip it.

clone_size: -; j_call: TRBJ2-7; v_call: TRBV12-5; d_call: TRBD1; cdr3_aa: CASGLGTGVYEQYF; cdr3_nt: TGTGCTAGTGGTTTGGGGACAGGGGTTTACGAGCAGTACTTC
clone_size: -; j_call: TRBJ1-1; v_call: TRBV5-1; d_call: -; cdr3_aa: CASSLDPGNTEAFF; cdr3_nt: TGCGCCAGCAGCTTGGATCCGGGTAACACTGAAGCTTTCTTT
clone_size: -; j_call: TRBJ1-2; v_call: TRBV5-4; d_call: TRBD1; cdr3_aa: CASSIGTTGSTGYTF; cdr3_nt: TGTGCCAGCAGCATTGGAACGACAGGGTCGACCGGCTACACCTTC
clone_size: few; j_call: TRBJ1-4; v_call: TRBV5-1; d_call: -; cdr3_aa: CASSLGGPSGEKLFF; cdr3_nt: TGCGCCAGCAGCTTGGGGGGCCCGTCAGGGGAAAAACTGTTTTTT
clone_size: -; j_call: TRBJ2-3; v_call: TRBV4-1; d_call: TRBD2; cdr3_aa: CASSRQRGEGDTQYF; cdr3_nt: TGCGCCAGCAGCCGACAGCGGGGAGAGGGAGATACGCAGTATTTT
clone_size: -; j_call: TRBJ2-2; v_call: TRBV27; d_call: -; cdr3_aa: CASSLNSSPVQWVFF; cdr3_nt: TGTGCCAGCAGTCTTAACTCCTCACCGGTACAGTGGGTGTTTTTT
clone_size: -; j_call: TRBJ1-1; v_call: TRBV27; d_call: -; cdr3_aa: CASSTLPGHATNTEAFF; cdr3_nt: TGTGCCAGCAGCACCCTACCGGGACATGCTACGAACACTGAAGCTTTCTTT
clone_size: -; j_call: TRBJ2-2; v_call: TRBV10-3; d_call: TRBD2; cdr3_aa: CAISAGLAGGPAGELFF; cdr3_nt: TGTGCCATCAGTGCGGGACTAGCGGGAGGGCCGGCCGGGGAGCTGTTTTTT
clone_size: -; j_call: TRBJ2-7; v_call: TRBV30; d_call: TRBD2; cdr3_aa: CAFYGRAYEQYF; cdr3_nt: TGTGCCTTCTATGGGAGGGCCTACGAGCAGTACTTC
clone_size: -; j_call: TRBJ2-1; v_call: TRBV28; d_call: TRBD2; cdr3_aa: CASSGSEGGGPTRSSYNEQFF; cdr3_nt: TGTGCCAGCAGTGGTTCTGAAGGCGGGGGGCCCACAAGAAGCTCCTACAATGAGCAGTTCTTC
clone_size: -; j_call: TRBJ2-3; v_call: TRBV11-3; d_call: TRBD2; cdr3_aa: CASSPGTSGVSDTQYF; cdr3_nt: TGTGCCAGCAGCCCGGGGACTAGCGGGGTTTCAGATACGCAGTATTTT
clone_size: -; j_call: TRBJ1-5; v_call: TRBV7-9; d_call: -; cdr3_aa: CASSPTTYQPQHF; cdr3_nt: TGTGCCAGCAGCCCTACGACTTATCAGCCCCAGCATTTT
clone_size: -; j_call: TRBJ1-5; v_call: TRBV6-5; d_call: -; cdr3_aa: CSLRPTQGFGPQHF; cdr3_nt: TGTAGCCTCCGGCCCACGCAGGGGTTTGGGCCCCAGCATTTT